The 25 T cell receptor beta chains in this list originate from one sample, sequenced in a study of blood T cells in healthy people across ages. A second roughly 7 to 12 cycle PCR used barcoded and J-beta primers. TCRdb re-called the 5' RACE reads with MiXCR, one entry per CDR3 protein. In the table there are roughly 1,700,000 distinct CDR3 sequences, 28% of which are singletons. The sample comprised blood. Receptors originate from a woman in her twenties or thirties in good health.

This clonotype has ten or more counts. The chain has TRBV12-3 or TRBV12-4 and TRBJ1-2; D call uncertain. The length of the CDR3 is 12 residues. The ends were cut back, 5 bases at V and 8 bases at J, with 12 bases in the middle. CDR3 region: CASSPSPGGYTF. Written as DNA, the CDR3 is TGTGCCAGCAGTCCCTCCCCTGGGGGCTACACCTTC.

V gene TRBV3-1 combines with J gene TRBJ2-5, with 7 positions matching TRBD2. The CDR3 covers 16 residues. Germline assignment: CDR1 LGHDT and CDR2 YNNKEL (reference sequence). Germline trimming cut 1 base from V and 0 bases from J; bases unmatched to any gene: 5. The CDR3 DNA is TGTGCCAGCAGCCAAGGGTGGGGAGGGTACCAAGAGACCCAGTACTTC. Its protein is CASSQGWGGYQETQYF.

This chain uses TRBV5-1 with TRBJ2-1; TRBD2 aligns across 8 bases. Unmatched junction bases numbered 9, after V lost 7 bases and J lost 0 bases. Per the germline V gene, CDR1 is SGHRS and CDR2 is YFSETQ. This CDR3 comprises 16 residues. The CDR3 here is CASGGSGVTSYNEQFF. CDR3 nucleotide sequence: TGCGCCAGCGGCGGTAGCGGGGTGACCTCCTACAATGAGCAGTTCTTC.

The chain uses TRBV27 and TRBJ2-1; the match to TRBD1 covers 9 bases. This CDR3 is 17 amino acids long. V was pared by 7 bases and J by 6 bases, with 16 bases of the junction left unmatched. CDR1 is MNHEY, CDR2 SMNVEV, per germline (reference sequence). CDR3 sequence reads: CASNPSQQGAGGNEQFF. For the CDR3, the DNA is TGTGCCAGCAATCCATCACAACAGGGGGCCGGAGGCAATGAGCAGTTCTTC.

The chain has TRBV27 and TRBJ1-5; D gene ambiguous. Looked up from germline, CDR1 is MNHEY and CDR2 is SMNVEV (reference sequence). The CDR3 length is 17 residues. The V end was cut by 5 bases, the J end by 0 bases, with 17 bases between. Written as DNA, the CDR3 is TGTGCCAGCAGTCCCCGAGGCAGGACTAATAGCAATCAGCCCCAGCATTTT. This sequence encodes CASSPRGRTNSNQPQHF.

On this clonotype: Relative to the germline gene, one junction end is altered; a read error may explain this. V and J are TRBV9 and TRBJ2-1; no definite D call. Per germline, CDR1 SGDLS and CDR2 YYNGEE. This CDR3 is 13 amino acids long. CDR3 sequence (DNA): TGTACCAGCAGCGTAGTGGGGTGGGATGAACAGTTCTTC. The encoded protein is CTSSVVGWDEQFF.

This clonotype was seen a few times. The chain combines TRBV24-1 with TRBJ1-1, with D hard to call. Germline CDR1 KGHDR, CDR2 SFDVKD. Trimming removed 4 bases at V and 11 bases at J, with 16 bases between. CDR3 length equals 13 residues. The CDR3 spells CATSDPSALGAFF. For the CDR3, the DNA is TGTGCCACCAGTGACCCCTCCGCCCTAGGGGCTTTCTTT.

The gene calls are TRBV12-3 or TRBV12-4 and TRBJ1-2, with no clear D. The CDR3 runs to 12 residues. The V gene lost 5 bases and the J gene lost 8 bases, with 12 bases spanning the gap. CDR3 DNA: TGTGCCAGCAGTCGCCCCAATGGAGGCTACACCTTC. Encoded protein: CASSRPNGGYTF.

The rearrangement joins TRBV28 to TRBJ2-5, with a tentative D call TRBD2 (6 bases). With 6 bases removed from V and 5 bases from J, the gap between germline ends came to 19 bases. This CDR3 is 15 amino acids long. Per the germline V gene, CDR1 is MDHEN and CDR2 is SYDVKM. This CDR3 reads CASRSLSSGSETQYF. The CDR3 DNA reads TGTGCCAGCAGGAGCCTAAGCAGCGGGTCTGAGACCCAGTACTTC.

This clonotype was seen only a few times. V is TRBV7-2 and J is TRBJ2-1; 7 bases line up with TRBD1. V gave up 1 base and J gave up 4 bases; unmatched junction bases: 4. This CDR3 has 15 amino acids. Germline assignment: CDR1 SGHTA and CDR2 FQGNSA. This CDR3 reads CASSLEQGRYNEQFF. The CDR3, as DNA: TGTGCCAGCAGCTTAGAACAGGGGAGATACAATGAGCAGTTCTTC.

The rearrangement uses TRBV24-1 and TRBJ2-3; D unresolved. The CDR3 runs to 11 residues. V was cut by 5 bases and J by 6 bases, with 5 bases left in between. Per germline, CDR1 KGHDR and CDR2 SFDVKD. CDR3 sequence (DNA): TGTGCCACCAGTGCATGGGATACGCAGTATTTT. This translates into CATSAWDTQYF.

The V call is TRBV6-1, the J call TRBJ2-3; TRBD1 agrees at 8 bases. Trimming took 3 bases from V and 2 from J; bases not matched to a gene: 4. Per germline, CDR1 MNHNS and CDR2 SASEGT. CDR3 length: 15 amino acids. CDR3 in amino acids: CASSDPGQDTDTQYF. The CDR3 DNA follows: TGTGCCAGCAGTGACCCGGGACAGGACACAGATACGCAGTATTTT.

The chain has TRBV7-9 and TRBJ1-4; D is uncertain. The CDR3 runs 14 residues. The germline CDR1 and CDR2 sequences are SEHNR and FQNEAQ (reference sequence). The V end lost 0 bases, the J end lost 7 bases, and 9 bases lay between the germline ends. The CDR3 nucleotides read TGTGCCAGCAGCTTAGCCCTCCAAGGTGAAAAACTGTTTTTT. Translating it yields CASSLALQGEKLFF.

CDR3 amino acids: CASMASVDTQYF. The DNA for the CDR3 is TGCGCCAGCATGGCGAGCGTGGATACGCAGTATTTT. This chain uses TRBV5-1 with TRBJ2-3, with D hard to call. The germline V gene has CDR1 SGHRS and CDR2 YFSETQ. The CDR3 spans 12 residues. The V and J ends lost 6 bases and 6 bases respectively, with 11 bases between them.

This clonotype was detected only a few times. The chain links TRBV5-1 to TRBJ2-4; TRBD2 aligns across 12 bases. This CDR3 is built from 17 residues. The germline V gene encodes CDR1 SGHRS and CDR2 YFSETQ. Losses at the gene ends were 3 bases for V and 4 bases for J; bases not matched to a gene: 8. This CDR3 is CASSSDLTSGGKNIQYF. CDR3 nucleotide sequence: TGCGCCAGCAGCTCGGACTTGACTAGCGGGGGAAAAAACATTCAGTACTTC.

There are a few counts of this clonotype. In nucleotides, the CDR3 is TGTGCCAGCAGCTTGGTGGGGGGCCGACCCACAGATACGCAGTATTTT. Residues: CASSLVGGRPTDTQYF. The chain uses TRBV5-5 and TRBJ2-3; D tentatively fits TRBD1 or TRBD2 (6 bases each). The CDR3 is 16 residues long. Germline CDR1 is SGHKS and CDR2 is YYEKEE (reference sequence). The V end was cut by 0 bases, the J end by 2 bases, with 13 bases between.

In the case of this clonotype: This may come from a read error, since a much larger clone is one base off. The chain combines TRBV5-1 with TRBJ2-3, with TRBD1 identical over 8 bases. The CDR3 loop spans 14 amino acids. Germline loops: CDR1 SGHRS, CDR2 YFSETQ. The CDR3 DNA follows: TGCGCCAGCAGCCCAGGACAGGGCTCAGATACGCGGTATTTT. Translated, it gives CASSPGQGSDTRYF.

In the case of this clonotype: This could be a read error, since a much larger clone is one nucleotide away. The chain couples TRBV24-1 to TRBJ2-7; no clear D gene. The J call may be faulty, since TRBJ2-5 better matches the DNA end. The CDR3 extends over 13 amino acids. CDR1 and CDR2 from the germline V gene are KGHDR and SFDVKD. In DNA, the CDR3 is TGTACCACCAGTGACCCCCGACGGGAGACCCAGTACTTC. It codes for CTTSDPRRETQYF.

This clonotype was seen repeatedly, ten times or more. The chain employs TRBV29-1 and TRBJ2-7; D is undetermined. In germline, CDR1 is SQVTM, CDR2 ANQGSEA. This CDR3 has 11 amino acids. V dropped 4 bases and J dropped 5 bases, with 9 bases sitting between them. Here the CDR3 DNA reads TGCAGCGTTGCCCAGGCCCACGAGCAGTACTTC. Protein product: CSVAQAHEQYF.

In its sample, this clonotype was seen a few times. The rearrangement links TRBV6-5 to TRBJ1-6; TRBD1 is a possible D gene (6 bases). CDR3 size: 16 residues. V was trimmed by 4 bases and J by 9 bases, leaving 19 bases between them. Germline CDR1 MNHEY, CDR2 SVGAGI. This chain's CDR3 is CASSSLDRFQRSPLHF. The CDR3 DNA reads TGTGCCAGCAGTTCGCTCGACAGGTTCCAGCGTTCACCCCTCCACTTT.

Note on this clonotype: A much larger clone is a single base away; this may be a read error. The V call is TRBV20-1, the J call TRBJ2-5; D might be TRBD1 or TRBD2, each matching 5 bases. Germline CDR1 reads DFQATT; CDR2 reads SNEGSKA (reference sequence). The CDR3 consists of 13 residues. Trimming pared 8 bases from V and 1 base from J, leaving 14 bases between. This CDR3 reads CSTSLGTQETQYF. The DNA of the CDR3 is TGCAGTACTTCTTTAGGGACCCAAGAGACCCAGTACTTC.

This clonotype has just a few counts. This chain connects TRBV7-3 to TRBJ2-1; 9 bases align to TRBD2. Germline V CDR1 and CDR2: SGHTA, FQGTGA. The CDR3 runs 14 residues. V was pared by 6 bases and J by 5 bases, with 5 bases of the junction left unmatched. This CDR3 reads CASRSGGLDNEQFF. CDR3 DNA: TGTGCCAGCAGAAGCGGGGGGCTAGACAATGAGCAGTTCTTC. Full variable domain (missing parts from reference TRBV7-3 and TRBJ2-1): GAGVSQTPSNKVTEKGKYVELRCDPISGHTALYWYRQSLGQGPEFLIYFQGTGAADDSGLPNDRFFAVRPEGSVSTLKIQRTERGDSAVYLCASRSGGLDNEQFFGPGTRLTVL.

The chain carries TRBV7-9 and TRBJ2-5; 7 bases agree with TRBD1. Judging by the DNA end, TRBJ2-7 fits better; the J call may be wrong. Germline CDR1 SEHNR, CDR2 FQNEAQ (reference sequence). The length of the CDR3 is 13 residues. This CDR3 is CASSSDRIYEQYF. CDR3 DNA sequence: TGTGCCAGCAGCTCGGACAGGATTTACGAGCAGTACTTC.

This clonotype was seen more than once but under ten times. The rearrangement links TRBV7-6 to TRBJ1-4, with unresolved D. Trimming took off 5 bases at V and 13 bases at J, with 20 bases between the two ends. The CDR3 consists of 14 residues. CDR1 SGHVS and CDR2 FNYEAQ come from the germline V gene. CDR3 in amino acids: CASSPLWTTERLFF. The CDR3 DNA sequence: TGTGCCAGCAGCCCCCTTTGGACCACCGAGAGACTGTTTTTT.

V gene TRBV7-2 combines with J gene TRBJ1-1; perhaps TRBD1 as D (5 bases). The CDR3 is made up of 14 amino acids. Germline loops: CDR1 SGHTA, CDR2 FQGNSA. The germline V and J ends were trimmed by 1 base and 4 bases, with 10 bases remaining between them. The CDR3 coding sequence is TGTGCCAGCAGCTTAGAGCCAGGGCTCACTGAAGCTTTCTTT. This translates into CASSLEPGLTEAFF.